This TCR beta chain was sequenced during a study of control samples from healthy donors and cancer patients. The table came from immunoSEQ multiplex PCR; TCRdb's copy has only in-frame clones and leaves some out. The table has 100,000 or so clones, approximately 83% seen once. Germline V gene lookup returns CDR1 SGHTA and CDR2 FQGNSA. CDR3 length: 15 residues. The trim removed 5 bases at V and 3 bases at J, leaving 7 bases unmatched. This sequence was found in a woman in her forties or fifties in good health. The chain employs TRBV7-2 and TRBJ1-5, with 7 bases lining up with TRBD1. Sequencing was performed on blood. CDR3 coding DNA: TGTGCCAGCAGCCCCGGGACAGTTAACAATCAGCCCCAGCATTTT. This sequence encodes CASSPGTVNNQPQHF.